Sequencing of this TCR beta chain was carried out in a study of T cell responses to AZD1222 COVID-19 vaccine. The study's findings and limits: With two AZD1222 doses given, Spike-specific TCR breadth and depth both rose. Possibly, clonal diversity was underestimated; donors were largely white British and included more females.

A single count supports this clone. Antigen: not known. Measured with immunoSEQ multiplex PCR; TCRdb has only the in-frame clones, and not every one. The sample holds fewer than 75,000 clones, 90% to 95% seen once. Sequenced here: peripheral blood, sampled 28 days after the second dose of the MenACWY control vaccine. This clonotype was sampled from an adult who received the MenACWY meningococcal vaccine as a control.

For the CDR3, the DNA is TGTGCCAGCAGCCAAACAGGGGTTATCGGGGAGCTGTTTTTT. It encodes CASSQTGVIGELFF. The chain uses TRBV13 and TRBJ2-2; 7 positions match TRBD1. Germline CDR1 is PRHDT and CDR2 is FYEKMQ (reference sequence). The J segment lost 7 bases and the V segment lost 5 bases, leaving 7 bases of the junction unmatched. The CDR3 has 14 amino acids.